A single sample gave rise to the 2 T cell receptor beta chains below, sequenced in a study of T cell changes during pregnancy in multiple sclerosis. TCRdb's copy holds only in-frame clones and misses some; the assay was immunoSEQ multiplex PCR. The data contain 40,000 to 50,000 clones, 80% to 95% of them seen just once; the ten biggest clones take up roughly 0.55%. The sequencing used CD4+ T cells from peripheral blood mononuclear cells, collected in the third trimester of pregnancy. The source of these receptors is a female donor with multiple sclerosis, enrolled in a pregnancy study.

The chain uses TRBV19 and TRBJ2-3, with 10 bases lining up with TRBD2. The V and J ends lost 10 bases and 4 bases, in that order; junction bases with no gene match: 8. Germline assignment: CDR1 LNHDA and CDR2 SQIVND (reference sequence). CDR3 length equals 14 residues. CDR3 DNA sequence: TGTGCCATTTCCAGCGGGAGGGTAGCAGATACGCAGTATTTT. Its protein is CAISSGRVADTQYF.

The chain uses TRBV10-3 and TRBJ2-7; weak D call: TRBD2 (6 bases). V lost 2 bases, J lost 6 bases, and 11 bases lay in between. This CDR3 has 13 residues. Germline V gene sequence: CDR1 ENHRY, CDR2 SYGVKD. The CDR3 loop reads CAISERTNSEQYF. CDR3 DNA sequence: TGTGCCATCAGTGAGAGGACTAACTCCGAGCAGTACTTC.